Below, 14 T cell receptor beta chains from the same sample are listed, as sequenced in a study of T cells in Graves' hyperthyroidism and ophthalmopathy. The investigators amplified TCR beta CDR3 regions from RNA transcripts. HTBI primers were employed in a first-round RT-PCR of the TCR CDR3. MiXCR was run by TCRdb on the multiplex PCR reads, yielding one entry per CDR3 protein. The data show some 760,000 distinct CDR3 sequences, 14% seen once. Sequencing input: blood. The receptors here all came from a woman younger than 30 with Graves' hyperthyroidism.

This clonotype has at least ten counts. V gene TRBV2 combines with J gene TRBJ2-3; perhaps TRBD2 as D (6 bases). From germline, CDR1 is SNHLY and CDR2 FYNNEI. The CDR3 runs 13 residues. V lost 0 bases to trimming and J lost 7 bases, with 8 bases between them. The CDR3 DNA reads TGTGCCAGCAGTGAAGCGGGGGGATATACGCAGTATTTT. Protein: CASSEAGGYTQYF.

J is TRBJ2-1 and V is TRBV25-1, with no clear D. The CDR3 spans 13 residues. The germline CDR1 and CDR2 sequences are MGHDK and SYGVNS. V was shortened by 7 bases and J by 1 base, with 8 bases between the two germline ends. CDR3 coding DNA: TGTGCCAGCAAGGGTGGGTCCTACAATGAGCAGTTCTTC. This gives the protein CASKGGSYNEQFF. The full variable domain, rest sourced from reference TRBV25-1 and TRBJ2-1, is EADIYQTPRYLVIGTGKKITLECSQTMGHDKMYWYQQDPGMELHLIHYSYGVNSTEKGDLSSESTVSRIRTEHFPLTLESARPSHTSQYLCASKGGSYNEQFFGPGTRLTVL.

This clonotype came up a few times. J is TRBJ1-6 and V is TRBV19; TRBD1 aligns across 7 bases. The ends lost 5 bases at V and 6 bases at J; junction bases unmatched: 4. CDR1 and CDR2 (germline): LNHDA, SQIVND (reference sequence). The CDR3 runs 14 residues. CDR3 DNA sequence: TGTGCCAGTAGTGTCTGGGACAGTAATTCACCCCTCCACTTT. This translates into CASSVWDSNSPLHF.

This clonotype appeared many times. The chain uses TRBV20-1 and TRBJ2-2, with D perhaps being TRBD1 or TRBD2 (5 bases each). The germline V and J ends were trimmed by 5 bases and 1 base, with 17 bases remaining between them. Germline assignment: CDR1 DFQATT and CDR2 SNEGSKA (reference sequence). The CDR3 consists of 16 residues. DNA for the CDR3: TGCAGTGCTGACGACCCTGGGACGAGGAACACCGGGGAGCTGTTTTTT. Protein: CSADDPGTRNTGELFF.

The sample holds many counts of this clonotype. The chain is built from TRBV7-2 and TRBJ2-5; no reliable D call. The CDR3 is 13 amino acids. Germline V CDR1 and CDR2: SGHTA, FQGNSA. With 4 bases removed from V and 7 bases from J, the gap between germline ends came to 13 bases. The chain's CDR3 is CASSSSVEGTQYF. CDR3 nucleotides: TGTGCCAGCAGCTCCTCCGTGGAAGGGACCCAGTACTTC. The full variable domain, completed using reference TRBV7-2 and TRBJ2-5, is GAGVSQSPSNKVTEKGKDVELRCDPISGHTALYWYRQSLGQGLEFLIYFQGNSAPDKSGLPSDRFSAERTGGSVSTLTIQRTQQEDSAVYLCASSSSVEGTQYFGPGTRLLVL.

This clonotype was picked up a small number of times. V and J are TRBV6-2 or TRBV6-3 and TRBJ2-6; 9 bases map to TRBD1. Germline-derived CDR1 and CDR2 are MNHEY and SVGEGT. V dropped 6 bases and J dropped 4; count of bases not matched to a gene: 13. This CDR3 has 18 amino acids. The CDR3 nucleotides are TGTGCCAGCAGCGCCAGTATTTGGACAGGGGCCGGGGCCAACGTCCTGACTTTC. Its protein is CASSASIWTGAGANVLTF.

This clonotype came up many times. The genes are TRBV6-1 and TRBJ2-1; D uncertain. Germline-derived CDR1 and CDR2 are MNHNS and SASEGT. This CDR3 spans 12 amino acids. Trimming pared 4 bases from V and 7 bases from J, leaving 8 bases between. The CDR3 sequence: CASSGRANEQFF. The DNA of the CDR3 is TGTGCCAGCAGTGGGCGAGCGAATGAGCAGTTCTTC.

This clonotype was counted only a few times. The chain couples TRBV24-1 to TRBJ2-1, with D tentatively TRBD1 (7 bases). The CDR3 contains 17 residues. Per germline, CDR1 KGHDR and CDR2 SFDVKD. Trimming took off 7 bases at V and 3 bases at J, with 21 bases between the two ends. CDR3 sequence reads: CATSGRGQAWDYNEQFF. CDR3 DNA sequence: TGTGCCACCAGCGGGAGAGGACAGGCATGGGACTACAATGAGCAGTTCTTC.

This clonotype came up a few times. The chain uses TRBV15 and TRBJ2-1; 8 nucleotides line up with TRBD2. The length of the CDR3 is 18 residues. V dropped 3 bases and J dropped 3; count of bases not matched to a gene: 13. Germline V lookup: CDR1 LNHNV, CDR2 YYDKDF (reference sequence). The CDR3 bases are TGTGCCACCAGCAGGGGGGCGGGATCGGGAGGGTACTACAATGAGCAGTTCTTC. As protein: CATSRGAGSGGYYNEQFF.

This clonotype was seen a handful of times. The chain is built from TRBV14 and TRBJ2-1, with 11 bases aligning to TRBD2. The junction had 14 bases not matched to a gene; V was cut back by 2 bases and J by 5 bases. CDR3 length equals 19 residues. Per the germline V gene, CDR1 is SGHDN and CDR2 is FVKESK. CDR3 sequence (DNA): TGTGCCAGCAGCCAAACGCCGAAGACTAGCGGGAAGGGGCACAATGAGCAGTTCTTC. Encoded protein: CASSQTPKTSGKGHNEQFF.

This clonotype has at least ten counts. J is TRBJ1-2 and V is TRBV6-1; D uncertain. CDR3 length: 14 residues. Germline V gene sequence: CDR1 MNHNS, CDR2 SASEGT. Trimming cost V 1 base and J 2 bases, with 8 bases left between them. This CDR3 reads CASSEVPVNYGYTF. CDR3 nucleotides: TGTGCCAGCAGTGAAGTCCCAGTGAACTATGGCTACACCTTC.

This clonotype appeared many times. This chain joins TRBV30 and TRBJ1-5; D is unclear. This CDR3 has 13 amino acids. The germline gives CDR1 GTSNPN, CDR2 SVGIG (reference sequence). The germline V and J ends were trimmed by 0 bases and 4 bases, with 7 bases remaining between them. The DNA for the CDR3 is TGTGCCTGGAGTGTAAGGGCTAATCAGCCCCAGCATTTT. Translating gives CAWSVRANQPQHF.

The CDR3 region is CASSQWTGVLDTGELFF. The CDR3 DNA sequence: TGCGCCAGCAGCCAATGGACAGGGGTATTGGACACCGGGGAGCTGTTTTTT. The chain employs TRBV4-1 and TRBJ2-2; 9 nucleotides align to TRBD1. The germline gives CDR1 MGHRA, CDR2 YSYEKL. The CDR3 totals 17 residues. The V and J ends lost 2 bases and 3 bases, in that order; junction bases with no gene match: 7.

The chain joins TRBV7-9 to TRBJ2-5; weak D call: TRBD1 (5 bases). V was clipped by 2 bases and J by 5 bases, with 12 bases between them. Germline V gene sequence: CDR1 SEHNR, CDR2 FQNEAQ (reference sequence). The CDR3 has 14 residues. DNA for the CDR3: TGTGCCAGCAGCTTAATCGGACATTCGGAGACCCAGTACTTC. It is translated as CASSLIGHSETQYF.